The 32 T cell receptor beta chains reported below all come from one sample, sequenced in a study of cytomegalovirus exposure and HLA in healthy donors. Researchers ran the PCR with 60 Vbeta and 13 Jbeta primers. Only in-frame clones appear in the TCRdb table, and some are missing; sequencing was by immunoSEQ multiplex PCR. The repertoire includes approximately 100,000 clones, 65% to 80% of them detected once, and approximately 2.6% sits in the top ten. Sequencing was performed on PBMCs. Receptor source: a male donor in good health and CMV-seropositive.

This chain links TRBV27 with TRBJ2-7; 14 bases fit TRBD2. Germline V CDR1 and CDR2: MNHEY, SMNVEV (reference sequence). Trimming at V came to 5 bases and at J to 2 bases, leaving 8 bases not matched to a gene. There are 17 residues in the CDR3. In nucleotides, the CDR3 is TGTGCCAGCAGTATGGTGGGACTAGCGGGAGAGACCTACGAGCAGTACTTC. This translates into CASSMVGLAGETYEQYF.

The chain employs TRBV29-1 and TRBJ2-3, with a weak D call TRBD1 (5 bases). Trimming cost V 3 bases and J 4 bases, with 8 bases left between them. There are 12 residues in the CDR3. CDR1 and CDR2 (germline): SQVTM, ANQGSEA. The CDR3 DNA is TGCAGCGTTGACCTAGGGGCAGATACGCAGTATTTT. Protein: CSVDLGADTQYF.

This chain connects TRBV11-2 to TRBJ2-7; TRBD1 agrees at 7 bases. V was pared by 5 bases and J by 0 bases, with 7 bases of the junction left unmatched. CDR1 SGHAT and CDR2 FQNNGV come from the germline V gene. This CDR3 has 15 residues. The CDR3 here is CASSTRQGPSYEQYF. Written as DNA, the CDR3 is TGTGCCAGCAGCACCCGACAGGGCCCCTCCTACGAGCAGTACTTC.

This clone was counted between two and nine times. The chain couples TRBV29-1 to TRBJ1-1; 10 nucleotides match TRBD1. CDR3 length: 19 amino acids. Germline loops: CDR1 SQVTM, CDR2 ANQGSEA. J was trimmed by 5 bases and V by 6 bases; bases with no gene match: 24. In DNA form, the CDR3 reads TGCAGCGTCCGATACCTACCTAGAAGCTATGCGGGACAGGGGACTGAAGCTTTCTTT. As protein: CSVRYLPRSYAGQGTEAFF.

The genes are TRBV5-1 and TRBJ1-2; 11 nucleotides match TRBD1. CDR1 is SGHRS, CDR2 YFSETQ, per germline. This CDR3 is 16 amino acids long. The V segment lost 4 bases and the J segment 7 bases; nucleotides outside the gene matches: 12. CDR3 bases: TGCGCCAGCAGCCCCCAGCGCGGACAGGGGGCGCGTGGCTACACCTTC. The encoded protein is CASSPQRGQGARGYTF.

The rearrangement links TRBV29-1 to TRBJ1-2, with 10 bases that match TRBD1. The CDR3 runs 17 residues. The germline gives CDR1 SQVTM, CDR2 ANQGSEA. The ends lost 7 bases at V and 1 base at J; junction bases unmatched: 15. CDR3: CSARDLLGQGNNYGYTF. The CDR3 region has the DNA TGCAGCGCCAGGGATTTATTGGGACAGGGGAATAACTATGGCTACACCTTC.

V gene TRBV18 combines with J gene TRBJ1-5; 9 positions agree with TRBD1. This CDR3 comprises 14 residues. From germline, CDR1 is KGHSH and CDR2 LQKENI. The V and J ends lost 5 bases and 2 bases, in that order; junction bases with no gene match: 1. The CDR3 nucleotides read TGTGCCAGCTCAAGGACAGGGGGCAATCAGCCCCAGCATTTT. Translating gives CASSRTGGNQPQHF.

The CDR3 sequence is CASSENFGTGSYEQYF. The CDR3 DNA reads TGTGCCAGCAGTGAGAACTTCGGGACAGGCTCCTACGAGCAGTACTTC. The chain carries TRBV25-1 and TRBJ2-7, with TRBD1 matching over 8 bases. This CDR3 is built from 16 residues. The germline gives CDR1 MGHDK, CDR2 SYGVNS. After removal of 3 bases from V and 0 bases from J, the junction contained 7 bases not matched to a gene.

This chain uses TRBV6-5 with TRBJ2-7, with D maybe TRBD2 (6 bases). Between the trimmed V and J ends, which lost 8 bases and 4 bases, there was a span of 15 bases. CDR1 is MNHEY and CDR2 is SVGAGI in the germline V gene. The CDR3 totals 13 residues. The CDR3 is CASGGFGQYEQYF. DNA of the CDR3: TGTGCCAGCGGGGGGTTTGGGCAGTACGAGCAGTACTTC.

V usage is TRBV4-2 and J usage is TRBJ2-1; 8 positions agree with TRBD1. V lost 4 bases, J lost 5 bases, and 10 bases stayed unmatched. CDR1 and CDR2 from the germline V gene are LGHNA and YNFKEQ. The CDR3 extends over 16 amino acids. The DNA for the CDR3 is TGTGCCAGCAGCCTAATACAGGGGGTATCGAACAATGAGCAGTTCTTC. Its protein product is CASSLIQGVSNNEQFF.

The V gene is TRBV6-5, the J gene TRBJ2-7, with 7 nucleotides matching TRBD1. Germline V gene sequence: CDR1 MNHEY, CDR2 SVGAGI. Losses at the gene ends were 6 bases for V and 5 bases for J; bases not matched to a gene: 13. This CDR3 spans 15 amino acids. The CDR3 DNA is TGTGCCAGCAGCGACAGGGTCGGATCGGGCCACGAGCAGTACTTC. Protein product: CASSDRVGSGHEQYF.

This clone was seen a few times. CDR3 region: CASSPKSRDRGRDRGYTF. In DNA, the CDR3 is TGTGCCAGCAGCCCCAAGTCCCGGGACAGGGGGCGCGACCGGGGCTACACCTTC. This chain links TRBV7-2 with TRBJ1-2; 12 bases are a match to TRBD1. Germline lookup yields CDR1 SGHTA and CDR2 FQGNSA. After removal of 5 bases from V and 8 bases from J, the junction contained 18 bases not matched to a gene. CDR3 length equals 18 residues.

The J gene is TRBJ1-2, the V gene TRBV5-1; 8 bases match TRBD1. The germline CDR1 and CDR2 sequences are SGHRS and YFSETQ. CDR3 length equals 14 residues. J lost 2 bases, V lost 4 bases, and 4 bases had no gene match. The CDR3 DNA reads as TGCGCCAGCAGCCCGAGGACAGGGAACTATGGCTACACCTTC. As protein: CASSPRTGNYGYTF.

This chain joins TRBV25-1 and TRBJ1-6, with 7 bases that match TRBD1. The V segment lost 6 bases and the J segment 8 bases; nucleotides outside the gene matches: 7. Germline CDR1 reads MGHDK; CDR2 reads SYGVNS. The CDR3 is 14 residues long. For the CDR3, the DNA is TGTGCCAGCAGCCCCGATCAGGGGGATTCACCCCTCCACTTT. Translated: CASSPDQGDSPLHF.

The rearrangement uses TRBV5-4 and TRBJ1-4, with TRBD1 identical over 11 bases. V shed 4 bases, J shed 8 bases, and the junction held 7 bases outside the gene matches. CDR3 length equals 15 residues. Germline V gene sequence: CDR1 SGHNT, CDR2 YYREEE (reference sequence). The CDR3 here is CASSGGQGAGEKLFF. The CDR3 DNA reads as TGTGCCAGCAGCGGAGGACAGGGGGCAGGAGAAAAACTGTTTTTT.

CDR3 region: CASRDRASEKLFF. The CDR3 DNA reads as TGTGCCAGCAGGGACAGGGCTTCTGAAAAACTGTTTTTT. The chain joins TRBV5-5 to TRBJ1-4; 8 nucleotides line up with TRBD1. Germline trimming cut 5 bases from V and 7 bases from J; bases unmatched to any gene: 4. The germline V gene has CDR1 SGHKS and CDR2 YYEKEE (reference sequence). The CDR3 is made up of 13 amino acids.

This chain uses TRBV15 with TRBJ1-5; the match to TRBD1 covers 9 bases. The V gene end was trimmed by 3 bases and the J gene end by 2 bases; junction bases not matched to a gene: 5. CDR3 length equals 16 residues. Germline V gene sequence: CDR1 LNHNV, CDR2 YYDKDF (reference sequence). The CDR3 region has the DNA TGTGCCACCAGCAGTATTCGGACAGGGGGCAATCAGCCCCAGCATTTT. This encodes CATSSIRTGGNQPQHF. The full variable domain, rest sourced from reference TRBV15 and TRBJ1-5, is DAMVIQNPRYQVTQFGKPVTLSCSQTLNHNVMYWYQQKSSQAPKLLFHYYDKDFNNEADTPDNFQSRRPNTSFCFLDIRSPGLGDTAMYLCATSSIRTGGNQPQHFGDGTRLSIL.

In its sample, this clone was seen once. The chain links TRBV6-4 to TRBJ2-7, with 10 bases that match TRBD2. Germline V lookup: CDR1 MRHNA, CDR2 SNTAGT. CDR3 length: 18 amino acids. V trimming: 2 bases; J trimming: 1 base; junction bases outside the gene matches: 11. The CDR3 loop reads CASSDLLPGLAPSYEQYF. CDR3 sequence (DNA): TGTGCCAGCAGTGACCTACTCCCGGGACTAGCGCCTTCCTACGAGCAGTACTTC.

The genes are TRBV6-6 and TRBJ2-7; 7 bases line up with TRBD1. Germline trimming cut 7 bases from V and 5 bases from J; bases unmatched to any gene: 8. The CDR3 runs 13 residues. From germline, CDR1 is MNHNY and CDR2 SVGAGI (reference sequence). CDR3 region: CASTISTGHEQYF. In DNA, the CDR3 is TGTGCCAGCACTATTTCGACAGGGCACGAGCAGTACTTC.

This rearrangement joins TRBV7-3 to TRBJ2-3; 7 bases fit TRBD2. V shed 5 bases, J shed 2 bases, and the junction held 4 bases outside the gene matches. The CDR3 extends over 14 amino acids. Germline V CDR1 and CDR2: SGHTA, FQGTGA. The CDR3 region has the DNA TGTGCCAGCAGCAAAAGGGACTACACAGATACGCAGTATTTT. Translating gives CASSKRDYTDTQYF.

The chain uses TRBV27 and TRBJ2-5, with D perhaps TRBD1 (5 bases). There are 13 residues in the CDR3. Germline V gene data show CDR1 as MNHEY and CDR2 as SMNVEV (reference sequence). Trimming shortened V by 5 bases and J by 1 base, and 8 bases separated the two germline ends. This CDR3 reads CASSPDTQETQYF. Written as DNA, the CDR3 is TGTGCCAGCAGTCCGGACACCCAAGAGACCCAGTACTTC.

V usage is TRBV5-4 and J usage is TRBJ2-3, with 10 bases matching TRBD2. V lost 1 base, J lost 0 bases, and 5 bases stayed unmatched. Per germline, CDR1 SGHNT and CDR2 YYREEE (reference sequence). CDR3 size: 17 residues. For the CDR3, the DNA is TGTGCCAGCAGCTTGAGACTAGCGGGTTCTAGCACAGATACGCAGTATTTT. As protein: CASSLRLAGSSTDTQYF.

V is TRBV5-6 and J is TRBJ2-7; a possible D gene is TRBD2 (6 bases). The V gene's germline CDR1 is SGHDT and CDR2 YYEEEE. The CDR3 runs to 17 residues. Trimming cost V 5 bases and J 2 bases, with 23 bases left between them. This CDR3 reads CASRSQPRGSGTYEQYF. The CDR3 DNA is TGTGCCAGCAGGTCGCAACCCCGGGGGAGTGGGACCTACGAGCAGTACTTC. Together with reference TRBV5-6 and TRBJ2-7, the CDR3 gives the full variable domain: DAGVTQSPTHLIKTRGQQVTLRCSPKSGHDTVSWYQQALGQGPQFIFQYYEEEERQRGNFPDRFSGHQFPNYSSELNVNALLLGDSALYLCASRSQPRGSGTYEQYFGPGTRLTVT.

The gene calls are TRBV27 and TRBJ2-7; 11 bases are a match to TRBD2. The CDR3 totals 14 residues. Per germline, CDR1 MNHEY and CDR2 SMNVEV (reference sequence). After removal of 3 bases from V and 2 bases from J, the junction contained 0 bases not matched to a gene. The CDR3 protein is CASSFSGGAYEQYF. The CDR3 DNA reads as TGTGCCAGCAGTTTTAGCGGGGGGGCCTACGAGCAGTACTTC.

The chain combines TRBV4-1 with TRBJ2-3; 16 bases line up with TRBD2. Germline V gives CDR1 MGHRA, CDR2 YSYEKL. V was pared by 2 bases and J by 0 bases, with 8 bases of the junction left unmatched. The CDR3 is 20 residues long. The CDR3 spells CASSQLTGTSGRASTDTQYF. For the CDR3, the DNA is TGCGCCAGCAGCCAATTGACCGGGACTAGCGGGAGGGCTAGCACAGATACGCAGTATTTT.

The rearrangement links TRBV15 to TRBJ2-3; 9 bases are shared with TRBD2. V shed 8 bases and J 3 bases; nucleotides not matched to a gene: 9. The CDR3 runs 15 residues. The germline V gene has CDR1 LNHNV and CDR2 YYDKDF (reference sequence). The CDR3 DNA is TGTGCCACCCGACCGAGCGGGAGGTCTACAGATACGCAGTATTTT. It codes for CATRPSGRSTDTQYF.

The chain recombines TRBV19 with TRBJ1-1, with 8 bases lining up with TRBD1. The CDR3 length is 13 residues. After removal of 11 bases from V and 1 base from J, the junction contained 6 bases not matched to a gene. CDR1 is LNHDA and CDR2 is SQIVND in the germline V gene (reference sequence). The CDR3 DNA follows: TGTGCCGGCCGGACAGGGCAGAACACTGAAGCTTTCTTT. Its protein is CAGRTGQNTEAFF.

The V gene is TRBV25-1, the J gene TRBJ2-2; tentative D call: TRBD2 (6 bases). CDR3 length equals 12 residues. The V end was cut by 8 bases, the J end by 5 bases, with 9 bases between. Per the germline V gene, CDR1 is MGHDK and CDR2 is SYGVNS. The DNA of the CDR3 is TGTGCCAGCCGGCGGGAAACCGGGGAGCTGTTTTTT. Protein sequence: CASRRETGELFF.

This clone was picked up a small number of times. The genes are TRBV19 and TRBJ1-5; TRBD1 matches at 7 bases. Per the germline V gene, CDR1 is LNHDA and CDR2 is SQIVND (reference sequence). V shed 1 base, J shed 1 base, and the junction held 4 bases outside the gene matches. The CDR3 spans 16 residues. In nucleotides, the CDR3 is TGTGCCAGTAGTATAGGGGTCAGGGGGAGCAATCAGCCCCAGCATTTT. It is translated as CASSIGVRGSNQPQHF.

This clone occurred a few times. The chain links TRBV14 to TRBJ2-1; maybe TRBD2 (6 bases). Germline V gives CDR1 SGHDN, CDR2 FVKESK. V was clipped by 1 base and J by 2 bases, with 9 bases between them. The CDR3 length is 15 residues. DNA for the CDR3: TGTGCCAGCAGCCAAGCCGGGACTGCCTACAATGAGCAGTTCTTC. Protein: CASSQAGTAYNEQFF.

V gene TRBV4-2 combines with J gene TRBJ1-2; 10 bases match TRBD1. V trimming: 1 base; J trimming: 4 bases; junction bases outside the gene matches: 0. The CDR3 consists of 14 residues. From germline, CDR1 is LGHNA and CDR2 YNFKEQ. Here the CDR3 reads CASSQGDRGYGYTF. The DNA for the CDR3 is TGTGCCAGCAGCCAAGGGGACAGGGGCTATGGCTACACCTTC.

V and J are TRBV2 and TRBJ1-2; the D is unclear. V was pared by 5 bases and J by 2 bases, with 6 bases between. This CDR3 has 12 residues. Germline CDR1 and CDR2: SNHLY and FYNNEI. The CDR3: CASSNSNYGYTF. CDR3 nucleotide sequence: TGTGCCAGCAGTAACAGCAACTATGGCTACACCTTC.